The present T cell receptor (beta chain) was sequenced within a study of blood T cell repertoires in COVID-19. Background on the study: Whether acute or convalescent, the COVID-19 samples came from the United States, Italy and Spain.

Sequencing used immunoSEQ multiplex PCR; TCRdb keeps in-frame clones, though not all of them. The sample contains fewer than 350,000 clones, approximately 89% of which appear only once. The V gene's germline CDR1 is KGHSH and CDR2 LQKENI. The ends were cut back, 4 bases at V and 6 bases at J, with 13 bases in the middle. This CDR3 comprises 14 residues. The chain employs TRBV18 and TRBJ1-5, with D possibly TRBD1 on 6 matching bases. This TCR was recovered from a woman aged 55-69 years with COVID-19, enrolled during active disease. The sample taken for sequencing was peripheral blood. The CDR3 DNA follows: TGTGCCAGCTCACAAACAGGGTTCGGTCAGCCCCAGCATTTT. This gives the protein CASSQTGFGQPQHF.